The clone carrying this T cell receptor (beta chain) was observed a handful of times. Its antigen is unidentified. Treatment reported: 10-day PBMC culture with coronavirus spike peptide pools or control peptides (ViraFEST assay). Investigators obtained the unexposed donor's CD4+ T cells before the COVID-19 pandemic (2011-2018). From germline, CDR1 is SGHTA and CDR2 FQGNSA. Trimming took 0 bases from V and 10 from J; bases not matched to a gene: 4. This CDR3 region has 13 residues. Sequenced with the Oncomine TCR Beta short-read assay was DNA taken from cultured CD4+ T cells. Researchers extracted genomic DNA from CD4+ T cells that had been cultured. TCRdb re-called the PCR reads with MiXCR, one entry per CDR3 protein. The table has nearly 9,500 distinct CDR3 sequences, roughly 32% seen once. The sample originates from a study of vaccination and CD4 T cells after COVID-19. General study findings and limits: Convalescent patients studied were relatively few, and early post-infection timepoints were absent.

The sequence derives from a human donor in good health. Sequencing was performed on CD4+ T cells from blood, cultured in vitro. The V and J genes are TRBV7-2 and TRBJ2-3, with 7 bases fitting TRBD1. In DNA, the CDR3 is TGTGCCAGCAGCTTAGCAAGACAGGGAGCGCAGTATTTT. Its protein product is CASSLARQGAQYF.